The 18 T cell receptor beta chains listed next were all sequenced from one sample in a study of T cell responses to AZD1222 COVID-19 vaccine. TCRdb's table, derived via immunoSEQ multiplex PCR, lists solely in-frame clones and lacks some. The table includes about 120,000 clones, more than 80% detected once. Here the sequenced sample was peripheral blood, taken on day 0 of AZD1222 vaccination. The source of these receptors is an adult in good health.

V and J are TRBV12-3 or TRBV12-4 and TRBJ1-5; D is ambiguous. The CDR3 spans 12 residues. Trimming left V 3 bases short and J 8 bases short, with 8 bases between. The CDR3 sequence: CASSLRVEPQHF. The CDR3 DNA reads TGTGCCAGCAGTTTGCGGGTTGAGCCCCAGCATTTT.

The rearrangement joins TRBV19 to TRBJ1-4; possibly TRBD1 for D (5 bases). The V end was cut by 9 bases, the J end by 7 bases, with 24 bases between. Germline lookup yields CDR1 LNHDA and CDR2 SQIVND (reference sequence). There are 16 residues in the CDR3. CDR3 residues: CASLPLPGRGTEKLFF. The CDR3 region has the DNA TGTGCCAGCCTCCCCCTCCCAGGGAGGGGTACTGAAAAACTGTTTTTT.

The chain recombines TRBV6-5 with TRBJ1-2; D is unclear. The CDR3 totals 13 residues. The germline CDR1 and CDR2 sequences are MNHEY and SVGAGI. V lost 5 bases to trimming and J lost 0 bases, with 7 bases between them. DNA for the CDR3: TGTGCCAGCAGTCCCGGGGCTAACTATGGCTACACCTTC. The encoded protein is CASSPGANYGYTF.

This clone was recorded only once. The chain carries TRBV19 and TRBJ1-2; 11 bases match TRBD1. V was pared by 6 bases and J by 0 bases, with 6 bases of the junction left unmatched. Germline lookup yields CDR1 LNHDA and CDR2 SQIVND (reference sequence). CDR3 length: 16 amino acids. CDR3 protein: CASSPDRGPSNYGYTF. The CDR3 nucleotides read TGTGCCAGTAGCCCGGACAGGGGGCCATCTAACTATGGCTACACCTTC.

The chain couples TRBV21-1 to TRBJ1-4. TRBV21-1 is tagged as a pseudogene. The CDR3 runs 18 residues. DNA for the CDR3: TGTGCCAGCAGCAAACGGCCGGGAGGGGGGCGGACTAATGAAAAACTGTTTTTT. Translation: CASSKRPGGGRTNEKLFF.

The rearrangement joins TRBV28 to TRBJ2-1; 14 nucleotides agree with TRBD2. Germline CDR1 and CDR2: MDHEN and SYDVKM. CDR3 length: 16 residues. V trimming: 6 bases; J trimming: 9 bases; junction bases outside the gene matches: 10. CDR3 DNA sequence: TGTGCCAGCAGCCGCAGACTAGCGGGAGGGGACAGTGAGCAGTTCTTC. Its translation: CASSRRLAGGDSEQFF.

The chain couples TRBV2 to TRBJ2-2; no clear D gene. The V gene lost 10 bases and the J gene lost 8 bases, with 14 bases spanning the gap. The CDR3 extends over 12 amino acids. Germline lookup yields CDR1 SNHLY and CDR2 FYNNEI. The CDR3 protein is CAIRLGSGELFF. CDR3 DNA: TGTGCCATTCGCCTGGGGTCTGGGGAGCTGTTTTTT.

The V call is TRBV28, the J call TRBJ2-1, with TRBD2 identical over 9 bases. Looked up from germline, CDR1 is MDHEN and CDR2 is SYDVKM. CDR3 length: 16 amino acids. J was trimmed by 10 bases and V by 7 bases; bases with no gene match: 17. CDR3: CASTLPPSGKGVEQFF. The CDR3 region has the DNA TGTGCCAGCACTCTCCCCCCTAGCGGGAAAGGGGTGGAGCAGTTCTTC. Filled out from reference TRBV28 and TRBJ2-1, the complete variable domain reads DVKVTQSSRYLVKRTGEKVFLECVQDMDHENMFWYRQDPGLGLRLIYFSYDVKMKEKGDIPEGYSVSREKKERFSLILESASTNQTSMYLCASTLPPSGKGVEQFFGPGTRLTVL.

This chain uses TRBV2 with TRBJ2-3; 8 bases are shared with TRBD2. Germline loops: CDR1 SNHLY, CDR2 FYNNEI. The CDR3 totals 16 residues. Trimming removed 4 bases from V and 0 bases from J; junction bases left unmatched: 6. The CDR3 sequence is CASSVVAGYSTDTQYF. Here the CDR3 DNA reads TGTGCCAGCAGTGTTGTAGCGGGGTATAGCACAGATACGCAGTATTTT.

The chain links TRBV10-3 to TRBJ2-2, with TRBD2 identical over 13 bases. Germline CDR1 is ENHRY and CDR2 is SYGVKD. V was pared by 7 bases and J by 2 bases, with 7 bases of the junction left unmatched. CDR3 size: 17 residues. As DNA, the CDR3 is TGTGCCATCACCGAGGGGACTAGCGGGACTAACACCGGGGAGCTGTTTTTT. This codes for CAITEGTSGTNTGELFF.

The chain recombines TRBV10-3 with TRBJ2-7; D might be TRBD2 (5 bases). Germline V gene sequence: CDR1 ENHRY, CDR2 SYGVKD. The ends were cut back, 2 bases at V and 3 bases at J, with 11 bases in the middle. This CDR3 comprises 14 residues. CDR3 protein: CAISEVGLHYEQYF. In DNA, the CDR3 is TGTGCCATCAGTGAGGTAGGACTCCACTACGAGCAGTACTTC.

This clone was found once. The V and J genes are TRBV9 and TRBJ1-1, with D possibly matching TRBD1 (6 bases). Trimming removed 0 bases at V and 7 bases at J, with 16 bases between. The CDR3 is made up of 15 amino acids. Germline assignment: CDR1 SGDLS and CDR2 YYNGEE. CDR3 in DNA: TGTGCCAGCAGCGTAGCGGCCGGGACAACTGATGAAGCTTTCTTT. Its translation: CASSVAAGTTDEAFF.

The CDR3 DNA sequence: TGTGCCAGCAGCGCCGGGACAGGGGGCACTGAAGCTTTCTTT. This sequence encodes CASSAGTGGTEAFF. This chain links TRBV9 with TRBJ1-1; 11 bases map to TRBD1. CDR1 is SGDLS and CDR2 is YYNGEE in the germline V gene. This CDR3 has 14 residues. Trimming removed 3 bases from V and 4 bases from J; junction bases left unmatched: 2.

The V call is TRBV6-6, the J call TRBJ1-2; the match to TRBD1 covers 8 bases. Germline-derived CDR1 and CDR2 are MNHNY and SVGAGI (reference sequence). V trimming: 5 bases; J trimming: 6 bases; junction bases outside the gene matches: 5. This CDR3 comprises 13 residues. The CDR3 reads CASSPGQAHGYTF. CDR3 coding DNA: TGTGCCAGCAGTCCGGGACAGGCCCATGGCTACACCTTC.

In DNA form, the CDR3 reads TGTGCCAGCAGTTATTTCGGGGGCTTCAATAATTCACCCCTCCACTTT. This codes for CASSYFGGFNNSPLHF. The chain recombines TRBV6-5 with TRBJ1-6, with D possibly being TRBD1 (6 bases). CDR1 is MNHEY and CDR2 is SVGAGI in the germline V gene. Trimming pared 3 bases from V and 5 bases from J, leaving 14 bases between. This CDR3 has 16 amino acids.

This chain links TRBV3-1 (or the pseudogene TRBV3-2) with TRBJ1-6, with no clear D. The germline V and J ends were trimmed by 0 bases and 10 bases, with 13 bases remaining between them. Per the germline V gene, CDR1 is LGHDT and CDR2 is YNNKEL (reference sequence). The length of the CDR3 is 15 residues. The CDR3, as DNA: TGTGCCAGCAGCCAAGATGGGCCTTCCAACTCACCCCTCCACTTT. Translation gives CASSQDGPSNSPLHF.

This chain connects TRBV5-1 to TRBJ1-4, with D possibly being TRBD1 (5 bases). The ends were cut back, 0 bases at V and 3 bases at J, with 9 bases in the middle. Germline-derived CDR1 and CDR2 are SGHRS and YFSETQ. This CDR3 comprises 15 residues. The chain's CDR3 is CASSLGGKPNEKLFF. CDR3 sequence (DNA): TGCGCCAGCAGCTTGGGGGGCAAGCCTAATGAAAAACTGTTTTTT.

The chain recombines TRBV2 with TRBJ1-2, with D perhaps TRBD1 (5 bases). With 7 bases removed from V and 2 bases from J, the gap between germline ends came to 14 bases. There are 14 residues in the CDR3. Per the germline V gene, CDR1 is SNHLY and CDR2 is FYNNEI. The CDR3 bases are TGTGCCAGCACGCTAGGAGGGGACAACTATGGCTACACCTTC. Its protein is CASTLGGDNYGYTF.